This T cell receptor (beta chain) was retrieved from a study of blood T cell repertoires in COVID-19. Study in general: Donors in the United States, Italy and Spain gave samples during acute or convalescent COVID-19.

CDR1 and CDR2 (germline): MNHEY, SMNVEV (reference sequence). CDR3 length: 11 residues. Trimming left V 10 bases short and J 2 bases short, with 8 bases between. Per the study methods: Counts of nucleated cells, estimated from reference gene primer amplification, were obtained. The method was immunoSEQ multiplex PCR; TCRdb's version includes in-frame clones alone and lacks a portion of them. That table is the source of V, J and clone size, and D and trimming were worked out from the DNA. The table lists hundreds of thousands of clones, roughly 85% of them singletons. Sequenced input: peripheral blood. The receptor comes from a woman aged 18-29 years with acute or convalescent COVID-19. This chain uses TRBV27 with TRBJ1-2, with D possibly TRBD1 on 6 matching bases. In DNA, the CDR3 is TGTGCCACCGGACAGAACTATGGCTACACCTTC. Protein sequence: CATGQNYGYTF.